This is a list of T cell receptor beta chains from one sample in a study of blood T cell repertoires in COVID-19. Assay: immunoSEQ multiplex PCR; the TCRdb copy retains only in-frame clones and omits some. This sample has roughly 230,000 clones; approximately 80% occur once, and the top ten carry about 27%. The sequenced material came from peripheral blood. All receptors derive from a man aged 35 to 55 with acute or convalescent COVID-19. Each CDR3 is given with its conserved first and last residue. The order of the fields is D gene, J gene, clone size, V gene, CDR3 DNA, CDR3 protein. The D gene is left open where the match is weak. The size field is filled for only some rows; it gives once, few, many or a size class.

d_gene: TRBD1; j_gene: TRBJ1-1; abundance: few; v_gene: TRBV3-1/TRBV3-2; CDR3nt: TGTGCCAGCAGCCAACAGGGGGCCACTGAAGCTTTCTTT; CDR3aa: CASSQQGATEAFF
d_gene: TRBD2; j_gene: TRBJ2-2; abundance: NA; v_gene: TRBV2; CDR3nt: TGTGCCAGCATGGCTAGCGGGATTAACACCGGGGAGCTGTTTTTT; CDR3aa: CASMASGINTGELFF
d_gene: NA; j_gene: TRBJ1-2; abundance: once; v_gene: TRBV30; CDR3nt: TGTGCCTGGGAGGGGGCTAACTATGGCTACACCTTC; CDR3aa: CAWEGANYGYTF
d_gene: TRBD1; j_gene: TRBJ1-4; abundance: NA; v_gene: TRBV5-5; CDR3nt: TGTGCCAGCAGCCCCCATCAGGGGGCGGGGGAAAAACTGTTTTTT; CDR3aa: CASSPHQGAGEKLFF
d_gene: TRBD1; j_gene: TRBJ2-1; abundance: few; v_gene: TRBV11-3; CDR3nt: TGTGCCAGCAGCAAAAGGACAGGGGCCTACAATGAGCAGTTCTTC; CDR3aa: CASSKRTGAYNEQFF
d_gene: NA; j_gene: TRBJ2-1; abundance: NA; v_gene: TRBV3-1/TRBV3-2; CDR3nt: TGTGCCAGCAGCCAAGATCGAGGACCATCGGGGGAGCAGTTCTTC; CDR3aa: CASSQDRGPSGEQFF
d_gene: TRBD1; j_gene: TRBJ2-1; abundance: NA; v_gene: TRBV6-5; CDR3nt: TGTGCCAGCAGTCGGGACAGGGGACGCGATGAGCAGTTCTTC; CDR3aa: CASSRDRGRDEQFF
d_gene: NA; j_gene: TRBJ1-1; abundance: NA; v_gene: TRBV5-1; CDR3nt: TGCGCCAGCAGCTTGGGCCGTACTACTGAAGCTTTCTTT; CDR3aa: CASSLGRTTEAFF
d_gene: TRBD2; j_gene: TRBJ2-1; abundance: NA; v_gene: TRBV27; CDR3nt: TGTGCCAGCAGTTTCGGACTAGCGGGGCCTGGGGTCAATGAGCAGTTCTTC; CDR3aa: CASSFGLAGPGVNEQFF
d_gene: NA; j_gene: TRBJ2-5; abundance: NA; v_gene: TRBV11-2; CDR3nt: TGTGCCAGCAGCCCAGGGGGACTCCCGGAAGGAGAGACCCAGTACTTC; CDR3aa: CASSPGGLPEGETQYF
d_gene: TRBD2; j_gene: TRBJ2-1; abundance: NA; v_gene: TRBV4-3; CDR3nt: TGCGCCAGCAGCCAAGATTTGCTAGCGGGAAGCAATGAGCAGTTCTTC; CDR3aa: CASSQDLLAGSNEQFF
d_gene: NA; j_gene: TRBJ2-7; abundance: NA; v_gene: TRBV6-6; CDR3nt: TGTGCCAGCACCCCACAGGCAGGAACCTACGAGCAGTACTTC; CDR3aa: CASTPQAGTYEQYF
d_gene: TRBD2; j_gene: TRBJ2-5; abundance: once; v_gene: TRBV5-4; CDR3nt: TGTGCCAGCAGCTTGTCGGGGGGACTAGCGGGTGGAGAGACCCAGTACTTC; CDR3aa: CASSLSGGLAGGETQYF
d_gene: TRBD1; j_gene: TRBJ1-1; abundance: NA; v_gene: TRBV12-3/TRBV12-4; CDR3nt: TGTGCCAGCAGGATAGAGGGGGCCGGTGAAGCTTTCTTT; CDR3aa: CASRIEGAGEAFF
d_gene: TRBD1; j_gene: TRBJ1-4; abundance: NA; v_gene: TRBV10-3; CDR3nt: TGTGCCACTCACAGGGGGCCCATTCTACTATCTAATGAAAAACTGTTTTTT; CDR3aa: CATHRGPILLSNEKLFF
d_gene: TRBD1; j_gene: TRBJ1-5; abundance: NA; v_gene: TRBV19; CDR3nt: TGTGCCAGTAGTATAGGCCTCAAACAGGGGAAGAGCAATCAGCCCCAGCATTTT; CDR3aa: CASSIGLKQGKSNQPQHF
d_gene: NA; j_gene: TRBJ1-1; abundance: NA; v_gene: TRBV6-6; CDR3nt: TGTGCCAGCAGCTTTGCGGAAAGAGCGAACACTGAAGCTTTCTTT; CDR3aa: CASSFAERANTEAFF
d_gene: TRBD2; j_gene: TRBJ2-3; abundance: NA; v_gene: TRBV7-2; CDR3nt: TGTGCCAGCAGTCTGGCTAGCGGGAGCACAGATACGCAGTATTTT; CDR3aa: CASSLASGSTDTQYF
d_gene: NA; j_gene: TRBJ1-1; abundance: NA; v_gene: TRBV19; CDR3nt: TGTGCCAGTAGTCGGGTTTGGAACACTGAAGCTTTCTTT; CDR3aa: CASSRVWNTEAFF
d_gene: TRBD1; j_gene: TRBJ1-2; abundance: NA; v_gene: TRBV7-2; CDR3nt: TGTGCCAGCAGCTTAGTAGTAGGGGGCTCTAACTATGGCTACACCTTC; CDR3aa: CASSLVVGGSNYGYTF
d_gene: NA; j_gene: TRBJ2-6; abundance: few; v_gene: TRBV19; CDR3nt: TGTGCCAGCAACGTGGGGATGGAGGGAAGCTTGAGAGGTGGGGCCAACGTCCTGACTTTC; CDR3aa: CASNVGMEGSLRGGANVLTF
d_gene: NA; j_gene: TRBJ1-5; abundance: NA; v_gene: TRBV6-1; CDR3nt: TGTGCCAGCAGTGAACTTCCCGGAGTGTGGGACACAAATCAGCCCCAGCATTTT; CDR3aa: CASSELPGVWDTNQPQHF
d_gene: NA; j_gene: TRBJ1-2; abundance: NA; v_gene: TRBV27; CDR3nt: TGTGCCAGCGGGGGGAACTATGGCTACACCTTC; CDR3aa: CASGGNYGYTF
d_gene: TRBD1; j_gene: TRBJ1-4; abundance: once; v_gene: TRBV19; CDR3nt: TGTGCCAGTAGTAACTCCGGGACAGAGAATGAAAAACTGTTTTTT; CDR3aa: CASSNSGTENEKLFF
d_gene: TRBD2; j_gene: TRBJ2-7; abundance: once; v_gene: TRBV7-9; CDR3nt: TGTGCCAGCAGCTTACGGGGGGGTTTTGAGCAGTACTTC; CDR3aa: CASSLRGGFEQYF
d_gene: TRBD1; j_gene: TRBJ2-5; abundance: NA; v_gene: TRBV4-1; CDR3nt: TGCGCCAGCAGCCGCCTTCCGGCAGGGGGCGAGGAGACCCAGTACTTC; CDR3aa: CASSRLPAGGEETQYF
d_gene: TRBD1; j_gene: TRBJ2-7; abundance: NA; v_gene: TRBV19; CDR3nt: TGTGCCAGTAGTATAGGTTCAGTTGGGACAGTATTCTACGAGCAGTACTTC; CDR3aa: CASSIGSVGTVFYEQYF
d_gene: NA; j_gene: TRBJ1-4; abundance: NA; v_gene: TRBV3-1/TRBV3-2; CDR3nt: TGTGCCAGCAGCCCGACAGGACGGTATAATGAAAAACTGTTTTTT; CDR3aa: CASSPTGRYNEKLFF
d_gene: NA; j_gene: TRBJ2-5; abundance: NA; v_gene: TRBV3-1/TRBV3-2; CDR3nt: TGTGCCAGCAGTCCCGGGATGACCCAGTACTTC; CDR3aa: CASSPGMTQYF
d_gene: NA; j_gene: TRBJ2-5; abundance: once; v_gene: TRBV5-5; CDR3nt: TGTGCCAGCAGTCAGGGGTTGGAGACCCAGTACTTC; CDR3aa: CASSQGLETQYF
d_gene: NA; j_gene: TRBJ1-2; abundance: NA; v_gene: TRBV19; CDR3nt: TGTGCCAGTAGCCAGGGCCAGCACGGTGGCTACACCTTC; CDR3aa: CASSQGQHGGYTF
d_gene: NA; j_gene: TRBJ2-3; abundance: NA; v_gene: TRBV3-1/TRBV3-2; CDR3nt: TGTGCCAGCAGCCGCAGACTAGAGGATACGCAGTATTTT; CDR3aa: CASSRRLEDTQYF
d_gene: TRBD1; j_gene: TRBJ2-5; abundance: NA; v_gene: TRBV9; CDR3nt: TGTGCCAGCAGCATGTGGGACAGGGTGGAGGAGACCCAGTACTTC; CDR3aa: CASSMWDRVEETQYF
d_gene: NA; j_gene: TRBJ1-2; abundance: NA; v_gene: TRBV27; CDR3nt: TGTGCCAGCAGGGGGGGATCGGACTATGGCTACACCTTC; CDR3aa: CASRGGSDYGYTF
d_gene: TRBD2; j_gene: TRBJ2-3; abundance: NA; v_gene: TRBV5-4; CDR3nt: TGTGCCAGCAGCTGGACTAGCGGGAGTAGCACAGATACGCAGTATTTT; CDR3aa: CASSWTSGSSTDTQYF
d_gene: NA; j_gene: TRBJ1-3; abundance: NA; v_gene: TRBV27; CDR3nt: TGTGCCAGCAGTTTAGGACAGTCTGGAAACACCATATATTTT; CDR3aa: CASSLGQSGNTIYF
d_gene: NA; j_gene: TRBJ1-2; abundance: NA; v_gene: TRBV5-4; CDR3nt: TGTGCCAGCAGCTTGGCTAGGCTTAACTATGGCTACACCTTC; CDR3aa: CASSLARLNYGYTF
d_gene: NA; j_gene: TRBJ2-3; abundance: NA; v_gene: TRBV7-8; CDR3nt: TGTGCCAGCAGCTTAGCAAAAATCCAGGTCGTCGCAGATACGCAGTATTTT; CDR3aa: CASSLAKIQVVADTQYF
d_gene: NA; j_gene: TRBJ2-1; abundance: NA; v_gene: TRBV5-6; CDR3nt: TGTGCCAGCAGCTTGTTTCTATCCGAGGTGAACAATGAGCAGTTCTTC; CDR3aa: CASSLFLSEVNNEQFF
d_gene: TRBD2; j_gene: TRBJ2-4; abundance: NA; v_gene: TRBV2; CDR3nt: TGTGCCAGCAGTGCGAGACTAGCGGGAGGGGTTCAGTACTTC; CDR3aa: CASSARLAGGVQYF
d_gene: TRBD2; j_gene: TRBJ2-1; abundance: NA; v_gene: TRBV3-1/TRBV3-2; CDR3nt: TGTGCCAGCAGCCAGGGGAACGGGAGGGAGCAGTTCTTC; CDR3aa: CASSQGNGREQFF
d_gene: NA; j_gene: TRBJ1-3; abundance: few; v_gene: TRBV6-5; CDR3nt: TGTGCCAGCAGTTCCCGGGCAGGGGACTCTGGAAACACCATATATTTT; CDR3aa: CASSSRAGDSGNTIYF
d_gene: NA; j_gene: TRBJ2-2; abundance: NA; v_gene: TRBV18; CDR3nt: TGTGCCAGCTCACCTGCGGCAGCGTCCGAGGGGGAGCTGTTTTTT; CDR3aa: CASSPAAASEGELFF
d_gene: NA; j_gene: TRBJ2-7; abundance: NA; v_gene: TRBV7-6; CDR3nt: TGTGCCAGCAGCTCCTTAGCGGCCTACGAGCAGTACTTC; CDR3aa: CASSSLAAYEQYF
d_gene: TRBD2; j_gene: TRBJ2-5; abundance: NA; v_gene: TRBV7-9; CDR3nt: TGTGCCAGCAGCTCGGGACTAGCGGGAGTTGGAGAGACCCAGTACTTC; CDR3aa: CASSSGLAGVGETQYF
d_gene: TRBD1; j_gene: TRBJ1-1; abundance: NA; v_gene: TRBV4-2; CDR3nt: TGTGCCAGCAGCTCCTGGACAGGGCTGCGCGACACTGAAGCTTTCTTT; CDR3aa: CASSSWTGLRDTEAFF
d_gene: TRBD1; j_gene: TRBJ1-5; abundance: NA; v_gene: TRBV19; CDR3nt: TGTGCCAGTTGGGATCAGGGGGGCAATCAGCCCCAGCATTTT; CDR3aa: CASWDQGGNQPQHF
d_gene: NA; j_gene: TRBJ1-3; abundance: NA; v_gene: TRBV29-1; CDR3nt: TGCAGCGGCGGACTATCCTCTGGAAACACCATATATTTT; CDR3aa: CSGGLSSGNTIYF
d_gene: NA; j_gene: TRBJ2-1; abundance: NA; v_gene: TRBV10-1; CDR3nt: TGCGCCAGCAGTGAGGGGAGACCAGCCGGGGGACAGAACTCCTACAATGAGCAGTTCTTC; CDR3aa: CASSEGRPAGGQNSYNEQFF
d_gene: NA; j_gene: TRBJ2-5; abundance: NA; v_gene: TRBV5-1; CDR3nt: TGCGCCAGCATGCGCAGGGCAATACTTCAAGAGACCCAGTACTTC; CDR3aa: CASMRRAILQETQYF
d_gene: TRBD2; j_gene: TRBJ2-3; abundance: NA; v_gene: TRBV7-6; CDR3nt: TGTGCCAGCAGCTCCTCTAGCGGAGGATTCACAGATACGCAGTATTTT; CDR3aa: CASSSSSGGFTDTQYF
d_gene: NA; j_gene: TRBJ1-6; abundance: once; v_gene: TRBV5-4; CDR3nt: TGTGCCAGCAGCCCGGCGGGCAACCGAAATTCACCCCTCCACTTT; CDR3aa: CASSPAGNRNSPLHF
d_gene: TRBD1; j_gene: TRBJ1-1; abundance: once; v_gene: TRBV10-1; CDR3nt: TGCGCCAGCAGAGGACAGGGAGTGAATAACACTGAAGCTTTCTTT; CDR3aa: CASRGQGVNNTEAFF